These T cell receptor beta chains were read from a single sample in a study of human T cells and chemical hapten exposure. TCRdb redid the calling of the RACE reads with MiXCR, one entry per CDR3 protein. The table records nearly 80,000 distinct CDR3 sequences, 10% to 13% of them present only once. The input for sequencing was whole blood, taken in connection with sensitization to the hapten diphenylcyclopropenone (DPC). Source of these receptors: a woman between 45 and 65 years old with alopecia areata. Some clones in this sample may be carry-over from other donors' samples. CDR3s include the opening cysteine and the closing phenylalanine or tryptophan. A D gene is named only where the DNA matches it firmly. Rows give clone size only sometimes, using once, few, many, or a class for an expanded clone.

NA	TRBV20-1	NA	TRBJ1-1	13	TGCAGTGCTGGAGGTCTTATCATCACTGAAGCTTTCTTT	CSAGGLIITEAFF
NA	TRBV10-3	NA	TRBJ1-1	13	TGTGCCATCAGGATGGACGGCTACACTGAAGCTTTCTTT	CAIRMDGYTEAFF
few	TRBV11-2	NA	TRBJ2-1	14	TGTGCCAGCAGTAAAGGATTCATTAACAATGAGCAGTTCTTC	CASSKGFINNEQFF
NA	TRBV4-2	TRBD2	TRBJ2-2	17	TGTGCCAGCAGCCCCCAGCCTCTAGCGGGAGTGGCCGGGGAGCTGTTTTTT	CASSPQPLAGVAGELFF
few	TRBV2	TRBD2	TRBJ2-1	14	TGTGCCAGCCGCCTCGGGGGGGAGGTCGATGAGCAGTTCTTC	CASRLGGEVDEQFF
few	TRBV11-2	TRBD2	TRBJ2-1	15	TGTGCCAGCAGCCTTGGACTAGCGGGACCGTCTGAGCAGTTCTTC	CASSLGLAGPSEQFF
few	TRBV12-3/TRBV12-4	NA	TRBJ2-1	13	TGTGCCAGCAGTTTAGAAAAAGGGAGTGAGCAGTTCTTC	CASSLEKGSEQFF
NA	TRBV7-7	NA	TRBJ2-5	14	TGTGCTAGCAGCTTAGGCCAGAACCAAGAGACCCAGTACTTC	CASSLGQNQETQYF
NA	TRBV20-1	TRBD2	TRBJ2-1	16	TGCAGTGCTAGATCTGGGACTAGCGGGATGATTAATGAGCAGTTCTTC	CSARSGTSGMINEQFF
NA	TRBV27	NA	TRBJ1-5	16	TGTGCCAGCAGTCCTCTAGGGGCACTTAGCAATCAGCCCCAGCATTTT	CASSPLGALSNQPQHF
NA	TRBV6-2/TRBV6-3	TRBD2	TRBJ2-3	15	TGTGCCAGCAGTCCCCAGACTAGCTTGCCAGATACGCAGTATTTT	CASSPQTSLPDTQYF
NA	TRBV28	TRBD2	TRBJ2-1	13	TGTGCCAGCTCGGGCGGGAGGGGTACCGTCGGGTTCTTC	CASSGGRGTVGFF
few	TRBV29-1	NA	TRBJ2-5	13	TGCAGCGCCCCGTGGGGGTCGCAAGAGACCCAGTACTTC	CSAPWGSQETQYF
NA	TRBV6-2/TRBV6-3	NA	TRBJ2-5	13	TGTGCCAGCAGTTCGACAGATGGAGAGACCCAGTACTTC	CASSSTDGETQYF
many	TRBV2	TRBD2	TRBJ2-3	16	TGTGCCAGCAGGGGGGGACTAGCGGGAGCCACAGATACGCAGTATTTT	CASRGGLAGATDTQYF
once	TRBV7-2	NA	TRBJ1-5	14	TGTGCCAGCAGCCCCAGACTTAGCAATCAGCCCCAGCATTTT	CASSPRLSNQPQHF
few	TRBV7-7	TRBD2	TRBJ2-1	15	TGTGCTAGCAGCTTAGGCGTAGCGGGGACCAATGAGCAGTTCTTC	CASSLGVAGTNEQFF
NA	TRBV5-6	TRBD1	TRBJ2-7	13	TGTGCCAGCAGCTCGGACAGGTCCTACGAGCAGTACTTC	CASSSDRSYEQYF
few	TRBV24-1	NA	TRBJ1-5	17	TGTGCCACCATCCCTAGGAAAGAAGGGGCGGGCAATCAGCCCCAGCATTTT	CATIPRKEGAGNQPQHF
few	TRBV18	NA	TRBJ1-1	15	TGTGCCAGCTCACCCCAGTCGAGGGATCCTTCCGAAGCTTTCTTT	CASSPQSRDPSEAFF
many	TRBV28	NA	TRBJ1-2	13	TGTGCCAGCAGTCCAACCCTAAACTATGGCTACACCTTC	CASSPTLNYGYTF
few	TRBV27	NA	TRBJ1-3	16	TGTGCCAGCAGCCCCTTAGGCGGCAGCTCTGGAAACACCATATATTTT	CASSPLGGSSGNTIYF
many	TRBV30	NA	TRBJ1-1	14	TGTGCCTGGAGGCTTAAAGACCCGAACACTGAAGCTTTCTTT	CAWRLKDPNTEAFF
few	TRBV6-6	NA	TRBJ2-7	13	TGTGCCAGCAGCCTCCACGAGGGGTACGAGCAGTACTTC	CASSLHEGYEQYF
few	TRBV7-3	TRBD1	TRBJ2-2	15	TGTGCCAGCAGCACCGGACAGGGAGCCACCGGGGAGCTGTTTTTT	CASSTGQGATGELFF
few	TRBV6-6	NA	TRBJ2-1	15	TGTGCCAGCAGTTCCACTGGGTCTTTCTACAATGAGCAGTTCTTC	CASSSTGSFYNEQFF
NA	TRBV12-3/TRBV12-4	NA	TRBJ2-1	14	TGTGCCAGCAGTCCCCCCGTTTCTACCAATGAGCAGTTCTTC	CASSPPVSTNEQFF
few	TRBV5-5	NA	TRBJ2-2	16	TGTGCCAGCAGCTTGGGGGTCCTCCCGGGCGCCGGGGAGCTGTTTTTT	CASSLGVLPGAGELFF
many	TRBV5-5	NA	TRBJ1-5	14	TGTGCCAGCAGCCCCGCAGGGTTCAATCAGCCCCAGCATTTT	CASSPAGFNQPQHF
many	TRBV6-5	TRBD1	TRBJ1-5	17	TGTGCCAGACCCTCCGGGACAGGGGCGAGGAGCAATCAGCCCCAGCATTTT	CARPSGTGARSNQPQHF
few	TRBV18	NA	TRBJ1-2	13	TGTGCCAGCTCAGACGACATCAACTATGGCTACACCTTC	CASSDDINYGYTF
NA	TRBV3-1	NA	TRBJ1-6	14	TGTGCCAGCAGCCCTGCTAGGGGCCCGGGACCCCTCCACTTT	CASSPARGPGPLHF
NA	TRBV5-4	NA	TRBJ2-3	14	TGTGCCAGCAGCTTACGGCAGGGCACAGATACGCAGTATTTT	CASSLRQGTDTQYF
NA	TRBV9	NA	TRBJ1-6	12	TGTGCTAGCGGTCGGGAGCAGGGACCCCTCCACTTT	CASGREQGPLHF
many	TRBV7-2	NA	TRBJ2-4	14	TGTGCCAGCAAAAGGAGCAGGGACGATAACATTCAGTACTTC	CASKRSRDDNIQYF
few	TRBV28	NA	TRBJ2-6	17	TGTGCCAGCAGCCGAATGGGCTGGGGCTCTGGGGCCAACGTCCTGACTTTC	CASSRMGWGSGANVLTF